The present entry profiles one TCR beta chain with its context. Antigen specificity is unknown. The data originate from a study of cytomegalovirus exposure and HLA in healthy donors. J gave up 3 bases and V 5 bases, and 4 bases lay outside the gene matches. CDR3 length: 13 amino acids. CDR1 and CDR2 (germline): SNHLY, FYNNEI. Though probably carrying unrecorded immune exposures, donors were nominally healthy at sampling. Whole-study results and caveats: TCR association rates varied by HLA locus in a later analysis, with DRB1 highest and HLA-C lowest. Productive status was seen about 90% or about 30% of the time for most TCR beta V segments in an earlier analysis.

PCR was performed using 60 Vbeta and 13 Jbeta primers. Original processing notes: In a later analysis, of approximately 81 million unique beta chains, 9 million to 11 million appeared in at least two donors. Data came from immunoSEQ multiplex PCR; TCRdb stores just in-frame clones and leaves some out. V and J calls and clone size follow that table, whereas D and trimming were derived from the DNA. The sample consists of fewer than 150,000 clones, over 75% of them appearing once. Sequenced sample: PBMCs. This clonotype was obtained from a man younger than 45 in good health and CMV-seronegative. This chain joins TRBV2 and TRBJ2-7; the match to TRBD1 covers 7 bases. The CDR3 DNA is TGTGCCAGCAGTAACAGGGGTTTCTACGAGCAGTACTTC. This codes for CASSNRGFYEQYF.